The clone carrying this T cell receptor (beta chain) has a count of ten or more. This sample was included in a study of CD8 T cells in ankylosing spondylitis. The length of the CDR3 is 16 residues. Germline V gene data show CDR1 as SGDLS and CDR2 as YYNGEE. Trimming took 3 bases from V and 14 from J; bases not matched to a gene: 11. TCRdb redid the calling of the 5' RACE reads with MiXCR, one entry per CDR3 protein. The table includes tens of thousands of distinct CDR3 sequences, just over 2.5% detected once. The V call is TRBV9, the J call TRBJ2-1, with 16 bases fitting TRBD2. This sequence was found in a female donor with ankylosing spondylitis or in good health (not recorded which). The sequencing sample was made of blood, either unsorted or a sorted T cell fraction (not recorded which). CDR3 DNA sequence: TGTGCCAGCAGCGGGACTCCGGGACTAGCGGGAGGGGCGGAGTTCTTC. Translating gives CASSGTPGLAGGAEFF.